Detailed here is one T cell receptor (beta chain). Sequenced by immunoSEQ multiplex PCR; TCRdb stores in-frame clones only, minus some. The table lists around 60,000 clones, about nine tenths of them singletons. This entry belongs to a study of OX40 agonist ivuxolimab in advanced cancers. The CDR3 has 14 amino acids. V dropped 5 bases and J dropped 8 bases, with 16 bases sitting between them. The V gene's germline CDR1 is ENHRY and CDR2 SYGVKD. This sequence joins TRBV10-3 and TRBJ2-1; TRBD1 might be the D (5 bases). The sequence was obtained from an adult with an advanced solid tumor such as melanoma, head and neck, liver or kidney cancer. Sequences were derived from CD4+ or CD8+ T cells sorted from blood, sampled in a trial of the OX40 agonist ivuxolimab. The CDR3 loop reads CAISSRAVGDEQFF. The CDR3 DNA is TGTGCCATCAGTTCCAGGGCTGTTGGGGATGAGCAGTTCTTC.